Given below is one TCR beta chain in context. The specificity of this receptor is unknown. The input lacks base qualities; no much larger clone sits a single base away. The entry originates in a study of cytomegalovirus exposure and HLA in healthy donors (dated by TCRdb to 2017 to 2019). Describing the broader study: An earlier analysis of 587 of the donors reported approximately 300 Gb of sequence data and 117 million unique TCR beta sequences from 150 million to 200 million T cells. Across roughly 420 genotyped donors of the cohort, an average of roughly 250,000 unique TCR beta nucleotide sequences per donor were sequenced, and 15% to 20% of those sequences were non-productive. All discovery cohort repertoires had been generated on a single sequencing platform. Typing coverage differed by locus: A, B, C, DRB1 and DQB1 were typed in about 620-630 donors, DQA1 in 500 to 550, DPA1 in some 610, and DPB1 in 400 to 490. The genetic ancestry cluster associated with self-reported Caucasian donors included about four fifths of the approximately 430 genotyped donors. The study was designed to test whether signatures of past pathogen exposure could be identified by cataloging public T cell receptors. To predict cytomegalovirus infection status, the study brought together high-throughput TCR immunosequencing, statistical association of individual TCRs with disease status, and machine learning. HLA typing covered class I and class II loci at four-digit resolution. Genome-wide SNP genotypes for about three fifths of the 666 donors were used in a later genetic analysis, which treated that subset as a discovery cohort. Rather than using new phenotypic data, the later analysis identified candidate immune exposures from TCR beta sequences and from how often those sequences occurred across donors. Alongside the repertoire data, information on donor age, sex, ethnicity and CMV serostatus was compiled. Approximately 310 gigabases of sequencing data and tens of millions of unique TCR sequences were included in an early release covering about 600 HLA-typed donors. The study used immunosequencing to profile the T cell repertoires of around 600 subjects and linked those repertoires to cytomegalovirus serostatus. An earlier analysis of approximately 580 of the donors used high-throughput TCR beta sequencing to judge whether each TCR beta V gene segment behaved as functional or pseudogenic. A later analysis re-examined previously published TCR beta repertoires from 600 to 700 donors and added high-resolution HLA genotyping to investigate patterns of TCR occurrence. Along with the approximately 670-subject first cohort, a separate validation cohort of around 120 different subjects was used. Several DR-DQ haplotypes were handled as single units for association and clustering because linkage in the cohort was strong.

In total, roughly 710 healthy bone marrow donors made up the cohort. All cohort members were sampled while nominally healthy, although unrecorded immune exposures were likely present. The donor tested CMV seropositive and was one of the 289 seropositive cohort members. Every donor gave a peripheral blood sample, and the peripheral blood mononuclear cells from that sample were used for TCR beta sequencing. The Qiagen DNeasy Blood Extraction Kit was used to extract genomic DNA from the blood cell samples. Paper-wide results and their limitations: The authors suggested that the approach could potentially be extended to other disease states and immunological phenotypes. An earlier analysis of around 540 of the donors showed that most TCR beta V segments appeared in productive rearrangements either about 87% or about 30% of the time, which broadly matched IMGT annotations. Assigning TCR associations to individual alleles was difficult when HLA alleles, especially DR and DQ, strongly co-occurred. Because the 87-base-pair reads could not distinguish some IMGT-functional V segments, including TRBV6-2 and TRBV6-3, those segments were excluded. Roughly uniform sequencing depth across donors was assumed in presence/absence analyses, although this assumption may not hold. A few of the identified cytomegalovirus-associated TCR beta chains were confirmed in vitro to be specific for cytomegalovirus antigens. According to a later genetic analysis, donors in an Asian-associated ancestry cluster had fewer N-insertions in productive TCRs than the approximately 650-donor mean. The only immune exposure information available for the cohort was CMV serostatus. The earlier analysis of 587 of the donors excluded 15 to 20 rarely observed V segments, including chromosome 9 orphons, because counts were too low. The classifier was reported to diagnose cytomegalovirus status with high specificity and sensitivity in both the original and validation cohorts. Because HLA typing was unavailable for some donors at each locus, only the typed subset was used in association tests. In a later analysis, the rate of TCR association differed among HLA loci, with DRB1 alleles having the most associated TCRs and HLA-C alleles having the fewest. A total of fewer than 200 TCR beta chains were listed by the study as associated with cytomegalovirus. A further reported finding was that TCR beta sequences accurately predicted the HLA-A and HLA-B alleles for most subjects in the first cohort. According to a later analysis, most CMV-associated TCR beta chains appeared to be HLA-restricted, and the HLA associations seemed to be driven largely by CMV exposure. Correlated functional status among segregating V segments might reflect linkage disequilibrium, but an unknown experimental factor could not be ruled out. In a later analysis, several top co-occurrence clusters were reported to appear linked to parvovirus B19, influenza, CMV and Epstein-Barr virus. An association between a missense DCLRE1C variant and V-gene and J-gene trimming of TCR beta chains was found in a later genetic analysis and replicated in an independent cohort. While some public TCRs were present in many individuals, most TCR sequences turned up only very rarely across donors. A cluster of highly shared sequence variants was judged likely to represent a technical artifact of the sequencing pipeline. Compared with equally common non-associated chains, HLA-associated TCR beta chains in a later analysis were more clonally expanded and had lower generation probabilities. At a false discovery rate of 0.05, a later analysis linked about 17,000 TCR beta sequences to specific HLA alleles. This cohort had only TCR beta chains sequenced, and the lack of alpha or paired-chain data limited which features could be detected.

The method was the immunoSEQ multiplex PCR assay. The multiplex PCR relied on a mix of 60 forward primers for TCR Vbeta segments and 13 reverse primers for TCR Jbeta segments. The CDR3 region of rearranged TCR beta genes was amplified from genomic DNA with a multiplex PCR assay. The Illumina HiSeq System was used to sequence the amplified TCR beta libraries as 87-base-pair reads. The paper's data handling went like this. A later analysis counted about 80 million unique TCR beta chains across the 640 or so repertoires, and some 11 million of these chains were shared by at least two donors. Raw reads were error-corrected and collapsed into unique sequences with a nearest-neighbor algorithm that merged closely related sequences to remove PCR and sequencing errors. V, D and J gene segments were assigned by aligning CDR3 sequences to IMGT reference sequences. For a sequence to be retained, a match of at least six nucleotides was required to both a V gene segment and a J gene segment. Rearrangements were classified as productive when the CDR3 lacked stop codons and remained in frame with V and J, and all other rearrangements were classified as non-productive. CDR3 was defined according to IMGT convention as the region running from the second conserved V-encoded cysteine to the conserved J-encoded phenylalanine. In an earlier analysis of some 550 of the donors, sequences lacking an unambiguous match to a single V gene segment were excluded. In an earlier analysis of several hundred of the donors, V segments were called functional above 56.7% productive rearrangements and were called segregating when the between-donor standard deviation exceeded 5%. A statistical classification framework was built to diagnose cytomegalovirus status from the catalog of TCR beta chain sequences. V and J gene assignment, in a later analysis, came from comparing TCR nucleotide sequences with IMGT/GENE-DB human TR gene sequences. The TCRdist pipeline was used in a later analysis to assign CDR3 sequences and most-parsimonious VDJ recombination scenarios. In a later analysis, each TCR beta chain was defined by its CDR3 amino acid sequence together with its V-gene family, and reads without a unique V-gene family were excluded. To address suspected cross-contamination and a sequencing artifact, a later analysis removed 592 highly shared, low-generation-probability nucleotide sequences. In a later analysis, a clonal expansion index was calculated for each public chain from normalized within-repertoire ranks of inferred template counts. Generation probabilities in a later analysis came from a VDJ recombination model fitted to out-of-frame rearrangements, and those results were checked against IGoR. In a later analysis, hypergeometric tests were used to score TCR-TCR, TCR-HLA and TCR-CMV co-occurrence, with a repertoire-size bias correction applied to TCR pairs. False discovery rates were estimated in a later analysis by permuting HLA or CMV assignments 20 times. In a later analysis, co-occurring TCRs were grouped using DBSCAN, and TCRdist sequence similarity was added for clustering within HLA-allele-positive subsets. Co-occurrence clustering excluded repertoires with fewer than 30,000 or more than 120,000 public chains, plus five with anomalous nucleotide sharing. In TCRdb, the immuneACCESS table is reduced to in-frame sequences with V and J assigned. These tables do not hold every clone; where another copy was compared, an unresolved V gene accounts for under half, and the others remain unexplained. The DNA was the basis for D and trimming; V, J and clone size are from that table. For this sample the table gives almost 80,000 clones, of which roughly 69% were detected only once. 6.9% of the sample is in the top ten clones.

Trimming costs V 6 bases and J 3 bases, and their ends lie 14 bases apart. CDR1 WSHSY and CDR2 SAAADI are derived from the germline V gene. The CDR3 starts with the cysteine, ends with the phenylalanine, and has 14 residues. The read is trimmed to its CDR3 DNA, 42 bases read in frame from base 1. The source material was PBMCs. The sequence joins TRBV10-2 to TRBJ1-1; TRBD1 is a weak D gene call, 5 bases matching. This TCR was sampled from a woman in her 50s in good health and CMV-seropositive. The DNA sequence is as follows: TGCGCCAGCAGGGAACCGGGACTTTACACTGAAGCTTTCTTT. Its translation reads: CASREPGLYTEAFF.